The 10 T cell receptor beta chains below all came from one sample that was sequenced in a study of T cell changes during pregnancy in multiple sclerosis. Measured with immunoSEQ multiplex PCR; TCRdb has only the in-frame clones, and not every one. Here the sample spans around 100,000 clones, about nine tenths being singletons. Sequenced here: peripheral blood, sampled in the second trimester of pregnancy. The receptors were sampled from a female donor in good health, enrolled as a control in a pregnancy study.

This clone was detected only once. The chain joins TRBV6-5 to TRBJ1-2; D may be TRBD1 (6 bases). The V gene lost 6 bases and the J gene lost 3 bases, with 14 bases spanning the gap. The CDR3 has 14 residues. The V gene's germline CDR1 is MNHEY and CDR2 SVGAGI. As DNA, the CDR3 is TGTGCCAGCAGACAGGACCAGGGGTACTATGGCTACACCTTC. Amino acid sequence: CASRQDQGYYGYTF.

This chain connects TRBV9 to TRBJ2-5; D call uncertain. V was clipped by 4 bases and J by 0 bases, with 13 bases between them. The CDR3 contains 15 residues. The germline gives CDR1 SGDLS, CDR2 YYNGEE. Written as DNA, the CDR3 is TGTGCCAGCAGCAGTTCGGCGGCGTACCAAGAGACCCAGTACTTC. It specifies CASSSSAAYQETQYF.

V usage is TRBV19 and J usage is TRBJ2-1, with TRBD2 identical over 7 bases. The CDR3 consists of 14 residues. Germline V CDR1 and CDR2: LNHDA, SQIVND (reference sequence). Trimming cost V 5 bases and J 8 bases; bases outside gene matches: 9. The CDR3 nucleotides are TGTGCCAGTAGTTCCCGACGGAGCGGGGATGAGCAGTTCTTC. As protein: CASSSRRSGDEQFF. Supplemented by reference TRBV19 and TRBJ2-1, the full variable domain reads DGGITQSPKYLFRKEGQNVTLSCEQNLNHDAMYWYRQDPGQGLRLIYYSQIVNDFQKGDIAEGYSVSREKKESFPLTVTSAQKNPTAFYLCASSSRRSGDEQFFGPGTRLTVL.

V and J are TRBV7-8 and TRBJ2-7; the match to TRBD1 covers 7 bases. V was clipped by 4 bases and J by 6 bases; unmatched bases: 6. CDR1 SGHVS and CDR2 FQNEAQ come from the germline V gene. This CDR3 has 13 amino acids. For the CDR3, the DNA is TGTGCCAGCAGCTGGTCCGACAGGGCCGAGCAGTACTTC. Its translation: CASSWSDRAEQYF.

V usage is TRBV2 and J usage is TRBJ2-7; D unclear. Trimming took 4 bases from V and 1 from J, leaving 14 bases between them. Germline loops: CDR1 SNHLY, CDR2 FYNNEI. The CDR3 loop spans 15 amino acids. The CDR3 region is CASSVRQVTSYEQYF. For the CDR3, the DNA is TGTGCCAGCAGTGTCCGGCAGGTAACTTCCTACGAGCAGTACTTC.

This chain uses TRBV29-1 with TRBJ2-1; D call uncertain. Germline CDR1 SQVTM, CDR2 ANQGSEA. This CDR3 comprises 11 residues. The V and J ends lost 5 bases and 6 bases respectively, with 8 bases between them. The CDR3 here is CSVLVRNEQFF. In DNA, the CDR3 is TGCAGCGTTTTAGTCCGCAATGAGCAGTTCTTC.

The V gene is TRBV19, the J gene TRBJ2-3; tentatively, D is TRBD2 (7 bases). Germline CDR1 and CDR2: LNHDA and SQIVND (reference sequence). The V gene lost 7 bases and the J gene lost 2 bases, with 22 bases spanning the gap. This CDR3 contains 17 residues. The CDR3 protein is CASTTLGGGPPTDTQYF. Written as DNA, the CDR3 is TGTGCCAGTACCACTTTAGGGGGAGGGCCCCCCACAGATACGCAGTATTTT.

This chain connects TRBV12-5 to TRBJ1-1; TRBD1 matches 8 bases. The CDR3 extends over 17 amino acids. Germline V lookup: CDR1 LGHNT, CDR2 FRNRAP. Trimming cost V 6 bases and J 1 base; bases outside gene matches: 13. In nucleotides, the CDR3 is TGTGCTAGTGGCCTCGGGACAGGCCCTCCCCGGAACACTGAAGCTTTCTTT. Translated, it gives CASGLGTGPPRNTEAFF.

This rearrangement joins TRBV6-1 to TRBJ1-2; D unresolved. The CDR3 totals 13 residues. The germline V gene has CDR1 MNHNS and CDR2 SASEGT. With 6 bases removed from V and 0 bases from J, the gap between germline ends came to 8 bases. CDR3 bases: TGTGCCAGCAGGGTACAGTCTAACTATGGCTACACCTTC. Translated, it gives CASRVQSNYGYTF.

The chain couples TRBV6-5 to TRBJ1-2, with TRBD1 identical over 9 bases. The CDR3 covers 14 residues. Per germline, CDR1 MNHEY and CDR2 SVGAGI. V shed 4 bases, J shed 3 bases, and the junction held 3 bases outside the gene matches. CDR3 protein: CASSLRTGDYGYTF. The CDR3 DNA sequence: TGTGCCAGCAGTTTGAGGACAGGGGACTATGGCTACACCTTC.